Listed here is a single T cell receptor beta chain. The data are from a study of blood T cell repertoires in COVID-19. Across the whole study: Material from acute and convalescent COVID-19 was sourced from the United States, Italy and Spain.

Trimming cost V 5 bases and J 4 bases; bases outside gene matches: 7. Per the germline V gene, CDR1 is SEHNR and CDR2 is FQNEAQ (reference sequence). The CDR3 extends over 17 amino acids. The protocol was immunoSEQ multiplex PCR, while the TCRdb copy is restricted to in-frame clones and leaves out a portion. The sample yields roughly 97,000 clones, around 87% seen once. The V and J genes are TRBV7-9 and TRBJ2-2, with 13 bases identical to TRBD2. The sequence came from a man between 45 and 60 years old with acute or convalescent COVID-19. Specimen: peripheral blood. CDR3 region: CASSAYTSGRGTGELFF. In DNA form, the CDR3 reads TGTGCCAGCAGCGCCTATACTAGCGGGAGGGGCACCGGGGAGCTGTTTTTT. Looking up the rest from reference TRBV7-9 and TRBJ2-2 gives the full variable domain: DTGVSQNPRHKITKRGQNVTFRCDPISEHNRLYWYRQTLGQGPEFLTYFQNEAQLEKSRLLSDRFSAERPKGSFSTLEIQRTEQGDSAMYLCASSAYTSGRGTGELFFGEGSRLTVL.